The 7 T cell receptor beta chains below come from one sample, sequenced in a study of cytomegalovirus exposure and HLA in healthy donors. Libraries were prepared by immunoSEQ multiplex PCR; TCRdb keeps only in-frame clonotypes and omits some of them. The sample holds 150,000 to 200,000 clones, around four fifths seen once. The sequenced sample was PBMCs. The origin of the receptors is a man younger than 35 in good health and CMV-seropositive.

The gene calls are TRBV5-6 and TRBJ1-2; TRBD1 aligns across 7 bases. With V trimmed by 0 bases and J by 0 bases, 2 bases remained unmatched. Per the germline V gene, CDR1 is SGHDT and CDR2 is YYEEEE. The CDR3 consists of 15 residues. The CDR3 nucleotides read TGTGCCAGCAGCTTGGTGACAGGGCCTAACTATGGCTACACCTTC. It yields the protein CASSLVTGPNYGYTF.

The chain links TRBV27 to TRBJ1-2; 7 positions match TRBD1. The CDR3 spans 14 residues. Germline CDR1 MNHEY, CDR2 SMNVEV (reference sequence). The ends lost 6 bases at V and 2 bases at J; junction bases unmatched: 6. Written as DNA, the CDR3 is TGTGCCAGCAGCGAGACAGGGTTCAACTATGGCTACACCTTC. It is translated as CASSETGFNYGYTF.

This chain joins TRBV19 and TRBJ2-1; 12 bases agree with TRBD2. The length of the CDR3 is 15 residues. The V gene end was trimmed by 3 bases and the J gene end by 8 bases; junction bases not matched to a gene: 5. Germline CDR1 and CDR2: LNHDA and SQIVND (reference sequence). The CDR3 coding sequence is TGTGCCAGTAGTATCTCTAGCGGGAGGGCCCATGAGCAGTTCTTC. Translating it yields CASSISSGRAHEQFF.

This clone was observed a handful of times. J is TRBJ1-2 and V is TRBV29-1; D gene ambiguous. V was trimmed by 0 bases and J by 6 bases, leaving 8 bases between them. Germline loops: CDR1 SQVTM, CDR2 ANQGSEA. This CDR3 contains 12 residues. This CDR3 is CSVEERGNGYTF. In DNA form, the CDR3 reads TGCAGCGTTGAAGAGAGAGGGAATGGCTACACCTTC.

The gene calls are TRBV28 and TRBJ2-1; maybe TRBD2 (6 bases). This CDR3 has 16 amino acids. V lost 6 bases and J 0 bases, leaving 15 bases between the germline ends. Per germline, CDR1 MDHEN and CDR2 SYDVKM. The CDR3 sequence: CASSARDWSSYNEQFF. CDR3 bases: TGTGCCAGCAGCGCTCGGGACTGGAGCTCCTACAATGAGCAGTTCTTC.

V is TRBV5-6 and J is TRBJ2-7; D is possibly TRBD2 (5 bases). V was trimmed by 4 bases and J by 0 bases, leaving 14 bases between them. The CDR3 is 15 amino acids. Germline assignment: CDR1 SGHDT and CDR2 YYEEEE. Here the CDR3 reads CASSNGLTLSYEQYF. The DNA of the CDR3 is TGTGCCAGCAGCAATGGACTGACCCTCTCCTACGAGCAGTACTTC.

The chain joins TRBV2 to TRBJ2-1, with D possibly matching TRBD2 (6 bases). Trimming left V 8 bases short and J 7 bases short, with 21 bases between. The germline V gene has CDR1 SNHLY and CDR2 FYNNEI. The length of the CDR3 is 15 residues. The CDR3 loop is CASGTGTGGGNEQFF. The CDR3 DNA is TGTGCCAGCGGTACTGGGACTGGTGGGGGAAATGAGCAGTTCTTC.